The source of this T cell receptor beta chain is a study of radiation and T cells in renal cell carcinoma. This clone was recorded only once. After removal of 0 bases from V and 0 bases from J, the junction contained 10 bases not matched to a gene. Germline CDR1 reads SGHRS; CDR2 reads YFSETQ. This CDR3 is 18 amino acids long. The time point was: blood 4 weeks post-SBRT, at nephrectomy. Noted treatment: 15 Gy SBRT to primary tumor, nephrectomy 4 weeks later. Nephrectomy followed 15 Gy stereotactic body radiation by 4 weeks. The tumor was a clear cell renal cell carcinoma. Profiled with immunoSEQ multiplex PCR; TCRdb holds only in-frame clones, not every one. The sample records about 64,000 clones, more than 60% being singletons.

The sequences come from blood, collected from a patient whose treatment included radiotherapy and nephrectomy. The V and J genes are TRBV5-1 and TRBJ1-1, with 8 bases fitting TRBD1. This sequence originates from a man between 60 and 70 years old with renal cell carcinoma. The CDR3 coding sequence is TGCGCCAGCAGCTTGGAGGCAGGGGGCCTTAGCATGAACACTGAAGCTTTCTTT. This encodes CASSLEAGGLSMNTEAFF. The full variable domain, completed using reference TRBV5-1 and TRBJ1-1, is KAGVTQTPRYLIKTRGQQVTLSCSPISGHRSVSWYQQTPGQGLQFLFEYFSETQRNKGNFPGRFSGRQFSNSRSEMNVSTLELGDSALYLCASSLEAGGLSMNTEAFFGQGTRLTVV.